This T cell receptor (beta chain) came from a study of cytomegalovirus exposure and HLA in healthy donors. Study information: There were fewer than 500 genotyped donors. Of these, roughly 80% fell in the genetic ancestry cluster associated with self-reported Caucasian donors.

Regarding the study as a whole: Analysis was carried out at a later point, and it linked a missense DCLRE1C variant to TCR beta V- and J-gene trimming. Later analysis showed TCR association rates varying by HLA locus, highest for DRB1 and lowest for HLA-C. Specificity for CMV antigens was confirmed in vitro for three of the CMV-associated chains.

V dropped 5 bases and J dropped 6; count of bases not matched to a gene: 5. The CDR3 is made up of 13 amino acids. CDR1 is MNHEY, CDR2 SVGAGI, per germline. This clone appeared once. Its target is unknown. A multiplex PCR was run with 60 Vbeta primers and 13 Jbeta primers. Sequencing was performed with immunoSEQ multiplex PCR; in TCRdb, only in-frame clones are kept and a portion is missing. This table has about 130,000 clones, roughly 73% appearing once. The TCR comes from a man in his 60s in good health and CMV-seropositive. V gene TRBV6-5 combines with J gene TRBJ1-2, with 8 nucleotides matching TRBD1. The sample was PBMCs. CDR3 loop: CASSRGQGDGYTF. DNA for the CDR3: TGTGCCAGCAGTCGCGGACAGGGAGATGGCTACACCTTC.